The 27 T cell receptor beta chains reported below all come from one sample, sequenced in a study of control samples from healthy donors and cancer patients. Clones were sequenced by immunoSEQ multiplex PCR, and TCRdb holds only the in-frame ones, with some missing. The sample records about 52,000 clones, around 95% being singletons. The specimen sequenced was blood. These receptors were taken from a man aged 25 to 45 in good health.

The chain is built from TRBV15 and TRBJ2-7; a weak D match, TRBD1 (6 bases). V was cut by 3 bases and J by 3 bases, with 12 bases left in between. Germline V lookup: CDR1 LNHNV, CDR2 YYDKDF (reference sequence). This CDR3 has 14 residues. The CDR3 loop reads CATSSTGKVYEQYF. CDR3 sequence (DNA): TGTGCCACCAGCAGTACAGGGAAGGTCTACGAGCAGTACTTC.

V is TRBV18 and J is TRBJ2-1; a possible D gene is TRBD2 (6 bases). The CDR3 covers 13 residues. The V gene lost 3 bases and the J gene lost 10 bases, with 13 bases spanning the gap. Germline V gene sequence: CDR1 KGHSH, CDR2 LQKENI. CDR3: CASSPGGRGEQFF. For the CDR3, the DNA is TGTGCCAGCTCACCGGGGGGTCGCGGAGAGCAGTTCTTC.

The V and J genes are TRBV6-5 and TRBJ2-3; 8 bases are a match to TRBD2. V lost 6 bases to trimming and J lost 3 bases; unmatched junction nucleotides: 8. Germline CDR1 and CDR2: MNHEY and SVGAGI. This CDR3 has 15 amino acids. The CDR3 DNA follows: TGTGCCAGCAGGAGAGCGGGAGTCATTACAGATACGCAGTATTTT. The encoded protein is CASRRAGVITDTQYF.

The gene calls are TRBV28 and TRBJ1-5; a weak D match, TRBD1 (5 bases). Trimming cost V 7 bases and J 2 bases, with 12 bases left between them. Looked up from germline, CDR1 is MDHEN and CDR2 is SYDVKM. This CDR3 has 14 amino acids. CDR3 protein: CASTQGRGNQPQHF. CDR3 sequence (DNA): TGTGCCAGCACCCAAGGCAGGGGCAATCAGCCCCAGCATTTT.

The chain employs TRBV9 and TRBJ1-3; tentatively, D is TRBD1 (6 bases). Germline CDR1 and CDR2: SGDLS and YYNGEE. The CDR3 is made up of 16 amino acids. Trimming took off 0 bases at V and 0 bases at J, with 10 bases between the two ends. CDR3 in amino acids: CASSVAGVASGNTIYF. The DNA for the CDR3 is TGTGCCAGCAGCGTAGCAGGGGTCGCCTCTGGAAACACCATATATTTT.

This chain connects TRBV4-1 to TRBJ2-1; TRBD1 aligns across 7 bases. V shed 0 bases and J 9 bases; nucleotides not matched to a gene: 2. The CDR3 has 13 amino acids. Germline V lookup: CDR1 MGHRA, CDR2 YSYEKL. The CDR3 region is CASSQDPGGEQFF. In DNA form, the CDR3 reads TGCGCCAGCAGCCAAGATCCAGGGGGTGAGCAGTTCTTC.

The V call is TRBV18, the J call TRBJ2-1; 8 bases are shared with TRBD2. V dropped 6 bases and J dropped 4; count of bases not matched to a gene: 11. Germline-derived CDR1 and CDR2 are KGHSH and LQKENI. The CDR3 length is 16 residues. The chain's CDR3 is CASSPTTSGVYNEQFF. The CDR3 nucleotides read TGTGCCAGCTCGCCGACCACTAGCGGAGTTTACAATGAGCAGTTCTTC.

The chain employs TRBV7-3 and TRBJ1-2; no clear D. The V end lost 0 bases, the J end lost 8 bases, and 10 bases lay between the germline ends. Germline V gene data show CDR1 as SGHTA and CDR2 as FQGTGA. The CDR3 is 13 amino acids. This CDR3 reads CASSLTNRVGYTF. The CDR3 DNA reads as TGTGCCAGCAGCTTAACGAATAGGGTCGGCTACACCTTC. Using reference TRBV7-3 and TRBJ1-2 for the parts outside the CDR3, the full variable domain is GAGVSQTPSNKVTEKGKYVELRCDPISGHTALYWYRQSLGQGPEFLIYFQGTGAADDSGLPNDRFFAVRPEGSVSTLKIQRTERGDSAVYLCASSLTNRVGYTFGSGTRLTVV.

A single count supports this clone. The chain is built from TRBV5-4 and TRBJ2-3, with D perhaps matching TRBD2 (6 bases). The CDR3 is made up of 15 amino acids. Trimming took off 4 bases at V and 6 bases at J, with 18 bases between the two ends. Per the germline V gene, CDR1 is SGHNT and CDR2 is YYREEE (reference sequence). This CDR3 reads CASSLGLSSGDTQYF. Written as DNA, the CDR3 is TGTGCCAGCAGCCTGGGGCTAAGTAGCGGCGATACGCAGTATTTT.

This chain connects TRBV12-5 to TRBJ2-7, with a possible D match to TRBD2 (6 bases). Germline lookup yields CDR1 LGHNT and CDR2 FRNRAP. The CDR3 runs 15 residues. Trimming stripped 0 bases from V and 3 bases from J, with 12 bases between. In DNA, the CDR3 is TGTGCTAGTGGTTTGGTACAAGACGGGAGCTACGAGCAGTACTTC. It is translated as CASGLVQDGSYEQYF.

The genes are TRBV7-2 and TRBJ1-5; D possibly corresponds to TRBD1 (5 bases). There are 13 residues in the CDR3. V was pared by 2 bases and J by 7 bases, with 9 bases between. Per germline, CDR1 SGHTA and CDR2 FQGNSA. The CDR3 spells CASSLRGEQPQHF. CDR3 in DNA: TGTGCCAGCAGCTTAAGAGGGGAACAGCCCCAGCATTTT.

The CDR3 DNA reads as TGTGCCAGCAGTTGGCAGCACTATGGCTACACCTTC. Amino acid sequence: CASSWQHYGYTF. V usage is TRBV6-2 or TRBV6-3 and J usage is TRBJ1-2, with no clear D. Germline V gene sequence: CDR1 MNHEY, CDR2 SVGEGT. The CDR3 runs to 12 residues. V lost 4 bases and J lost 3, with 6 bases in between.

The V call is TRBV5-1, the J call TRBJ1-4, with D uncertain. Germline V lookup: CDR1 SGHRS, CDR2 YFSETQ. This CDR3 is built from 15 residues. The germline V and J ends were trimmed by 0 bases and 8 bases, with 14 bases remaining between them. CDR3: CASSLGLGSREKLFF. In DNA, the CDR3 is TGCGCCAGCAGCTTGGGGTTGGGCAGTCGCGAAAAACTGTTTTTT. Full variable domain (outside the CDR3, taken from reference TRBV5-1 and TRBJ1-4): KAGVTQTPRYLIKTRGQQVTLSCSPISGHRSVSWYQQTPGQGLQFLFEYFSETQRNKGNFPGRFSGRQFSNSRSEMNVSTLELGDSALYLCASSLGLGSREKLFFGSGTQLSVL.

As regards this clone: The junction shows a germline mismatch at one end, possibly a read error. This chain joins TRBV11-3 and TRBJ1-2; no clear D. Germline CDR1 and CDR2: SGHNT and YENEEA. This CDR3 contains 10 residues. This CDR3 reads CASSLVGCAF. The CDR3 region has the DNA TGTGCCAGCAGCTTAGTGGGGTGTGCCTTC.

This chain's CDR3 is CASSVNLPGEVETQYF. Written as DNA, the CDR3 is TGTGCCAGCAGCGTAAATCTTCCGGGAGAGGTGGAGACCCAGTACTTC. This chain joins TRBV9 and TRBJ2-5; possible D gene TRBD2, 6 bases. This CDR3 spans 16 amino acids. The V and J ends lost 1 base and 5 bases respectively, with 18 bases between them. Germline assignment: CDR1 SGDLS and CDR2 YYNGEE.

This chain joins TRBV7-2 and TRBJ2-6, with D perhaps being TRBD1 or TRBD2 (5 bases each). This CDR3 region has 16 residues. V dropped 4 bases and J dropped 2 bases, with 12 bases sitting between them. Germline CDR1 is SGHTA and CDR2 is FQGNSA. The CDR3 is CASSSWSGPGANVLTF. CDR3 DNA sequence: TGTGCCAGCAGCTCCTGGTCGGGGCCTGGGGCCAACGTCCTGACTTTC.

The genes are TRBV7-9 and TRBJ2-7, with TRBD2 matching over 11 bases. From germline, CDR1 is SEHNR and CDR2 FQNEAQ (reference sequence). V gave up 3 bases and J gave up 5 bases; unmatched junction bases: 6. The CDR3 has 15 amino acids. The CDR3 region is CASSLLAGGPNEQYF. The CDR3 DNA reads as TGTGCCAGCAGCTTGTTAGCGGGAGGGCCTAACGAGCAGTACTTC.

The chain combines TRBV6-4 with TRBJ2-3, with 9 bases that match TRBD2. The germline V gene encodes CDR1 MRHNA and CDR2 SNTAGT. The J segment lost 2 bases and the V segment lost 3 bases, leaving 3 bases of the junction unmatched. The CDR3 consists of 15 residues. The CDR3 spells CASSELAGHTDTQYF. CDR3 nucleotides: TGTGCCAGCAGTGAGCTAGCGGGACACACAGATACGCAGTATTTT.

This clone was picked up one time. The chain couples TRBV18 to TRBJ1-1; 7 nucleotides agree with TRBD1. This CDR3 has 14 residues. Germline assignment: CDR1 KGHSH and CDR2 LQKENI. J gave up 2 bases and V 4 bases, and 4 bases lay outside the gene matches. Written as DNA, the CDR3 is TGTGCCAGCTCACTACGGGACAGCAACACTGAAGCTTTCTTT. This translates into CASSLRDSNTEAFF.

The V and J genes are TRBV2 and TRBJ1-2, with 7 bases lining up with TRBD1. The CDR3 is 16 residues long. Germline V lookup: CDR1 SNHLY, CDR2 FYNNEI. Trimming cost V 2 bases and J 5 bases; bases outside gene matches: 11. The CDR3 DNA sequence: TGTGCCAGCAGTGAACCGTCGTACAGGGGCCGGTATGGCTACACCTTC. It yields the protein CASSEPSYRGRYGYTF.

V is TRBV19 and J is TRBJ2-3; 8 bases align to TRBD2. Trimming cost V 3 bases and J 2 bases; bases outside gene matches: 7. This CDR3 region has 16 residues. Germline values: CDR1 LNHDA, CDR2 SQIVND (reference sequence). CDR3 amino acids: CASSMGAGVITDTQYF. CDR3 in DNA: TGTGCCAGTAGTATGGGAGCGGGAGTGATCACAGATACGCAGTATTTT.

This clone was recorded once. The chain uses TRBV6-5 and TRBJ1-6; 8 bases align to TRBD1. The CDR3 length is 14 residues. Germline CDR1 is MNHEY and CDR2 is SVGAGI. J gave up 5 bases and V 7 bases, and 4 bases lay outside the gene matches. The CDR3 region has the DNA TGTGCCAGCACCGCGACAGGGGATAATTCACCCCTCCACTTT. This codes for CASTATGDNSPLHF.

CDR3 loop: CASSVLAGSYNEQFF. The CDR3 DNA reads as TGCGCCAGCAGCGTACTAGCGGGGTCTTACAATGAGCAGTTCTTC. V and J are TRBV5-1 and TRBJ2-1; TRBD2 agrees at 10 bases. V trimming: 4 bases; J trimming: 4 bases; junction bases outside the gene matches: 5. Per the germline V gene, CDR1 is SGHRS and CDR2 is YFSETQ. The CDR3 consists of 15 residues.

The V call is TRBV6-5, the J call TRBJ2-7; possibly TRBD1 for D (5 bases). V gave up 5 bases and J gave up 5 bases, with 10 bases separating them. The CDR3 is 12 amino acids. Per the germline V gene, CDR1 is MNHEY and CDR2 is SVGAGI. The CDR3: CASSRAGNEQYF. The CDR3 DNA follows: TGTGCCAGCAGTCGAGCAGGGAACGAGCAGTACTTC.

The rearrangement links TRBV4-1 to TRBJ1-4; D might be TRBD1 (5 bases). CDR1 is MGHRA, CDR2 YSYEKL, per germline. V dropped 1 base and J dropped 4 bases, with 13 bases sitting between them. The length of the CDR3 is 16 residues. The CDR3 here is CASSQVFRDGNEKLFF. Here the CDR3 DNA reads TGCGCCAGCAGCCAAGTCTTTCGGGACGGTAATGAAAAACTGTTTTTT.

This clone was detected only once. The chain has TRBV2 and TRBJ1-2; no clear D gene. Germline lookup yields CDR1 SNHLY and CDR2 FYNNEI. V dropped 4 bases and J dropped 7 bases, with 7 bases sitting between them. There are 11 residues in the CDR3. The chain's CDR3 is CASSGTSGYTF. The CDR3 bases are TGTGCCAGCAGTGGGACGTCTGGCTACACCTTC. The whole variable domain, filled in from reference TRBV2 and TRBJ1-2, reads EPEVTQTPSHQVTQMGQEVILRCVPISNHLYFYWYRQILGQKVEFLVSFYNNEISEKSEIFDDQFSVERPDGSNFTLKIRSTKLEDSAMYFCASSGTSGYTFGSGTRLTVV.

CDR3 sequence reads: CASSKIQYSNQPQHF. CDR3 coding DNA: TGTGCCAGCAGTAAAATCCAGTATAGCAATCAGCCCCAGCATTTT. This chain links TRBV2 with TRBJ1-5; no reliable D call. CDR1 and CDR2 from the germline V gene are SNHLY and FYNNEI. This CDR3 spans 15 amino acids. The V end was cut by 5 bases, the J end by 0 bases, with 11 bases between.